The 31 T cell receptor beta chains below come from one sample, sequenced in a study of blood T cell repertoires in COVID-19. Sequenced by immunoSEQ multiplex PCR; TCRdb stores in-frame clones only, minus some. Here the sample spans tens of thousands of clones, nearly 90% being singletons. Sequenced input: peripheral blood. The source is a man aged 45 to 65 with active COVID-19.

V usage is TRBV12-3 or TRBV12-4 and J usage is TRBJ1-2; 7 nucleotides match TRBD1. After removal of 4 bases from V and 3 bases from J, the junction contained 2 bases not matched to a gene. The CDR3 is made up of 13 amino acids. In DNA form, the CDR3 reads TGTGCCAGCAGTTGGGACAGAGACTATGGCTACACCTTC. Encoded protein: CASSWDRDYGYTF.

This clone was seen a handful of times. CDR3 in DNA: TGCAGCGTTGAGGGGGTCAGGGAGGAAGCCTACGAGCAGTACTTC. Residues: CSVEGVREEAYEQYF. The chain has TRBV29-1 and TRBJ2-7; possibly TRBD2 for D (6 bases). The V end lost 3 bases, the J end lost 2 bases, and 17 bases lay between the germline ends. This CDR3 region has 15 residues. The germline CDR1 and CDR2 sequences are SQVTM and ANQGSEA.

The chain uses TRBV3-1 (or the pseudogene TRBV3-2) and TRBJ1-2; 7 nucleotides align to TRBD1. CDR3 length: 13 amino acids. Germline CDR1 LGHDT, CDR2 YNNKEL (reference sequence). The V segment lost 3 bases and the J segment 7 bases; nucleotides outside the gene matches: 5. The CDR3 protein is CASSQRGLSGYTF. The CDR3 DNA is TGTGCCAGCAGCCAGAGGGGGCTAAGTGGCTACACCTTC.

The chain employs TRBV23-1 and TRBJ2-1; 8 bases are a match to TRBD1. TRBV23-1 is known as an ORF, though its function is uncertain. This CDR3 has 17 residues. With 2 bases clipped from V and 5 bases from J, the junction kept 11 bases outside the gene matches. The CDR3 is CASSQLLGTGGNNEQFF. In DNA, the CDR3 is TGCGCCAGCAGTCAACTACTCGGGACAGGAGGAAACAATGAGCAGTTCTTC.

The rearrangement links TRBV6-5 to TRBJ2-7, with TRBD1 identical over 9 bases. The CDR3 is made up of 16 amino acids. Looked up from germline, CDR1 is MNHEY and CDR2 is SVGAGI. J was trimmed by 4 bases and V by 2 bases; bases with no gene match: 9. The CDR3 sequence: CASSYLIGTGLYEQYF. The CDR3 DNA reads TGTGCCAGCAGTTACCTCATCGGGACAGGGTTATACGAGCAGTACTTC.

This clone has a single count. This chain joins TRBV15 and TRBJ2-5, with a tentative D call TRBD1 (6 bases). The CDR3 length is 17 residues. CDR1 is LNHNV and CDR2 is YYDKDF in the germline V gene (reference sequence). V was shortened by 1 base and J by 1 base, with 16 bases between the two germline ends. As DNA, the CDR3 is TGTGCCACCAGCAGAGGAAAAACCGGGACATCCCAAGAGACCCAGTACTTC. This encodes CATSRGKTGTSQETQYF.

This clone was found once. The genes are TRBV30 and TRBJ2-5; 13 nucleotides align to TRBD2. The CDR3 is made up of 14 amino acids. CDR1 and CDR2 (germline): GTSNPN, SVGIG (reference sequence). V lost 3 bases, J lost 2 bases, and 0 bases stayed unmatched. CDR3 in amino acids: CAWRTSGGQETQYF. DNA of the CDR3: TGTGCCTGGAGGACTAGCGGGGGGCAAGAGACCCAGTACTTC. The whole variable domain, filled in from reference TRBV30 and TRBJ2-5, reads SQTIHQWPATLVQPVGSPLSLECTVEGTSNPNLYWYRQAAGRGLQLLFYSVGIGQISSEVPQNLSASRPQDRQFILSSKKLLLSDSGFYLCAWRTSGGQETQYFGPGTRLLVL.

V usage is TRBV4-2 and J usage is TRBJ2-7, with 7 positions matching TRBD1. V trimming: 0 bases; J trimming: 3 bases; junction bases outside the gene matches: 8. The CDR3 sequence is 16 residues long. Germline CDR1 and CDR2: LGHNA and YNFKEQ. The CDR3 protein is CASSQDGIGGGYEQYF. DNA for the CDR3: TGTGCCAGCAGCCAAGACGGGATAGGGGGCGGCTACGAGCAGTACTTC.

The CDR3 nucleotides are TGTGCCAGCAGTTTGCGGGGGGGCCTCACGGAGACCCAGTACTTC. Translating gives CASSLRGGLTETQYF. This chain joins TRBV28 and TRBJ2-5; 9 positions match TRBD2. V shed 3 bases and J 5 bases; nucleotides not matched to a gene: 7. Germline lookup yields CDR1 MDHEN and CDR2 SYDVKM. This CDR3 contains 15 residues.

CDR3 nucleotide sequence: TGCGCCCCCCCCCAGCTACTTAGGAGCTCCTACGAGCAGTACTTC. It is translated as CAPPQLLRSSYEQYF. The V and J genes are TRBV4-3 and TRBJ2-7, with D unclear. Per germline, CDR1 LGHNA and CDR2 YSLEER. Deletions cut 11 bases from V and 0 bases from J, with 20 bases between. This CDR3 region has 15 residues.

V is TRBV29-1 and J is TRBJ2-3; the D gene is possibly TRBD2 (6 bases). Per the germline V gene, CDR1 is SQVTM and CDR2 is ANQGSEA. With 5 bases removed from V and 1 base from J, the gap between germline ends came to 13 bases. CDR3 length equals 14 residues. CDR3 coding DNA: TGCAGCGTTAGGCTAGCGTGGGGCACAGATACGCAGTATTTT. As protein: CSVRLAWGTDTQYF.

The genes are TRBV9 and TRBJ2-2; 9 bases fit TRBD2. Trimming took 3 bases from V and 7 from J; bases not matched to a gene: 4. The CDR3 is made up of 14 amino acids. Germline loops: CDR1 SGDLS, CDR2 YYNGEE. DNA for the CDR3: TGTGCCAGCAGCGCCCAACTAGCGGGCGGGGAGCTGTTTTTT. Protein sequence: CASSAQLAGGELFF.

The chain combines TRBV5-4 with TRBJ2-7; 11 bases align to TRBD1. V gave up 3 bases and J gave up 2 bases; unmatched junction bases: 1. The CDR3 is 14 residues long. Germline loops: CDR1 SGHNT, CDR2 YYREEE (reference sequence). CDR3 sequence (DNA): TGTGCCAGCAGCTCGGGACAGGGGGCCTACGAGCAGTACTTC. This translates into CASSSGQGAYEQYF.

The chain combines TRBV18 with TRBJ1-1; 7 positions match TRBD1. The germline CDR1 and CDR2 sequences are KGHSH and LQKENI. This CDR3 comprises 16 residues. J gave up 2 bases and V 3 bases, and 9 bases lay outside the gene matches. CDR3 nucleotide sequence: TGTGCCAGCTCACCTACGGAAAGACAGGGTAACACTGAAGCTTTCTTT. Protein: CASSPTERQGNTEAFF.

This chain links TRBV27 with TRBJ2-1, with a tentative D call TRBD1 (6 bases). Germline V gene lookup returns CDR1 MNHEY and CDR2 SMNVEV (reference sequence). The CDR3 covers 16 residues. Trimming took off 3 bases at V and 5 bases at J, with 17 bases between the two ends. CDR3 bases: TGTGCCAGCAGTTTCCTGACAGGCGGTTTAGACAATGAGCAGTTCTTC. This encodes CASSFLTGGLDNEQFF.

This clone occurred once. V gene TRBV7-2 combines with J gene TRBJ2-5; perhaps TRBD2 as D (6 bases). This CDR3 has 14 amino acids. The ends were cut back, 2 bases at V and 2 bases at J, with 9 bases in the middle. Germline values: CDR1 SGHTA, CDR2 FQGNSA. CDR3 in DNA: TGTGCCAGCAGCTTATCCGGGGGACAAGAGACCCAGTACTTC. It yields the protein CASSLSGGQETQYF. Full variable domain (outside the CDR3, taken from reference TRBV7-2 and TRBJ2-5): GAGVSQSPSNKVTEKGKDVELRCDPISGHTALYWYRQSLGQGLEFLIYFQGNSAPDKSGLPSDRFSAERTGGSVSTLTIQRTQQEDSAVYLCASSLSGGQETQYFGPGTRLLVL.

V is TRBV2 and J is TRBJ2-5, with 7 bases that match TRBD2. Germline V gives CDR1 SNHLY, CDR2 FYNNEI. This CDR3 has 16 amino acids. J lost 5 bases, V lost 1 base, and 10 bases had no gene match. CDR3 amino acids: CASSEGWRGFRETQYF. CDR3 DNA sequence: TGTGCCAGCAGTGAAGGGTGGCGGGGGTTCAGGGAGACCCAGTACTTC.

A single count supports this clone. This chain links TRBV2 with TRBJ1-6; a weak D match, TRBD1 (5 bases). Germline V gene data show CDR1 as SNHLY and CDR2 as FYNNEI. V lost 7 bases and J lost 8, with 12 bases in between. The CDR3 runs to 13 residues. DNA for the CDR3: TGTGCCAGCACCTCGGGGGGTTATTCACCCCTCCACTTT. Protein: CASTSGGYSPLHF. The full variable domain, its missing parts supplied by reference TRBV2 and TRBJ1-6, is EPEVTQTPSHQVTQMGQEVILRCVPISNHLYFYWYRQILGQKVEFLVSFYNNEISEKSEIFDDQFSVERPDGSNFTLKIRSTKLEDSAMYFCASTSGGYSPLHFGNGTRLTVT.

V and J are TRBV5-1 and TRBJ2-2, with TRBD1 identical over 9 bases. Germline V gene sequence: CDR1 SGHRS, CDR2 YFSETQ. V was clipped by 4 bases and J by 4 bases; unmatched bases: 5. The CDR3 is 15 residues long. CDR3 DNA: TGCGCCAGCAGCGAAACAGGGGGCGTCACCGGGGAGCTGTTTTTT. Its protein is CASSETGGVTGELFF.

The V and J genes are TRBV18 and TRBJ1-5; D is possibly TRBD1 (5 bases). Trimming took 0 bases from V and 9 from J, leaving 6 bases between them. CDR1 is KGHSH and CDR2 is LQKENI in the germline V gene. CDR3 size: 12 residues. Written as DNA, the CDR3 is TGTGCCAGCTCACCACCGCAGGGGCCCCAGCATTTT. Translating it yields CASSPPQGPQHF.

The chain has TRBV5-1 and TRBJ2-3, with TRBD2 identical over 13 bases. The V gene end was trimmed by 4 bases and the J gene end by 4 bases; junction bases not matched to a gene: 3. CDR1 SGHRS and CDR2 YFSETQ come from the germline V gene. This CDR3 has 15 amino acids. CDR3 nucleotides: TGCGCCAGCAGCGGAGGACTAGCGGGGGCAGATACGCAGTATTTT. This encodes CASSGGLAGADTQYF.

As regards this clone: Compared with germline, one end of the junction differs, possibly owing to a read error. The chain has TRBV5-1 and TRBJ1-2, with 8 bases aligning to TRBD1. The CDR3 has 12 amino acids. Germline V gene lookup returns CDR1 SGHRS and CDR2 YFSETQ. CDR3 in DNA: TGCGCCAGTAGGGAATTACAGGGGGACCCCCACTTC. Encoded protein: CASRELQGDPHF.

The chain combines TRBV7-9 with TRBJ2-7, with D possibly TRBD2 on 5 matching bases. Trimming removed 6 bases from V and 0 bases from J, with 6 bases in between. CDR1 and CDR2 (germline): SEHNR, FQNEAQ (reference sequence). The CDR3 totals 12 residues. The CDR3 is CASSRGSYEQYF. CDR3 in DNA: TGTGCCAGCAGTCGGGGCTCCTACGAGCAGTACTTC.

This sequence joins TRBV19 and TRBJ2-1; 8 bases line up with TRBD1. V lost 4 bases to trimming and J lost 9 bases; unmatched junction nucleotides: 8. Germline V gene data show CDR1 as LNHDA and CDR2 as SQIVND (reference sequence). The length of the CDR3 is 14 residues. The CDR3: CASSTHQGAGEQFF. The CDR3, as DNA: TGTGCCAGTAGTACTCACCAGGGGGCGGGTGAGCAGTTCTTC. The full variable domain, completed using reference TRBV19 and TRBJ2-1, is DGGITQSPKYLFRKEGQNVTLSCEQNLNHDAMYWYRQDPGQGLRLIYYSQIVNDFQKGDIAEGYSVSREKKESFPLTVTSAQKNPTAFYLCASSTHQGAGEQFFGPGTRLTVL.

The chain combines TRBV6-5 with TRBJ2-3; 9 bases are shared with TRBD2. V dropped 2 bases and J dropped 5; count of bases not matched to a gene: 8. Per germline, CDR1 MNHEY and CDR2 SVGAGI. The CDR3 totals 16 residues. The CDR3: CASSYASGALLDTQYF. The DNA of the CDR3 is TGTGCCAGCAGTTACGCTAGCGGGGCTCTTTTAGATACGCAGTATTTT.

V and J are TRBV5-8 and TRBJ1-5; no definite D call. CDR1 SGHTS and CDR2 YDEGEE come from the germline V gene. The CDR3 extends over 14 amino acids. The V end was cut by 0 bases, the J end by 0 bases, with 4 bases between. CDR3 sequence reads: CASSLAFSNQPQHF. Written as DNA, the CDR3 is TGTGCCAGCAGCTTGGCGTTTAGCAATCAGCCCCAGCATTTT.

The chain combines TRBV18 with TRBJ1-1; no firm D call. Trimming shortened V by 8 bases and J by 0 bases, and 10 bases separated the two germline ends. This CDR3 region has 13 residues. Per germline, CDR1 KGHSH and CDR2 LQKENI. Here the CDR3 reads CASLPQVNTEAFF. The CDR3 DNA reads as TGTGCCAGCCTCCCCCAGGTGAACACTGAAGCTTTCTTT.

This rearrangement joins TRBV5-6 to TRBJ1-2; TRBD1 might be the D (5 bases). CDR3 length: 12 amino acids. Germline V CDR1 and CDR2: SGHDT, YYEEEE. V lost 3 bases to trimming and J lost 4 bases, with 7 bases between them. For the CDR3, the DNA is TGTGCCAGCAGCTGGGGCACCTATGGCTACACCTTC. Residues: CASSWGTYGYTF. The variable domain in full, completed from reference TRBV5-6 and TRBJ1-2, reads DAGVTQSPTHLIKTRGQQVTLRCSPKSGHDTVSWYQQALGQGPQFIFQYYEEEERQRGNFPDRFSGHQFPNYSSELNVNALLLGDSALYLCASSWGTYGYTFGSGTRLTVV.

The genes are TRBV19 and TRBJ2-6; D perhaps matches TRBD2 (5 bases). The CDR3 extends over 17 amino acids. V was shortened by 6 bases and J by 0 bases, with 15 bases between the two germline ends. Germline V gives CDR1 LNHDA, CDR2 SQIVND (reference sequence). The CDR3 DNA sequence: TGTGCCAGTAGCGGAGGCATGAGACGCTCTGGGGCCAACGTCCTGACTTTC. The encoded protein is CASSGGMRRSGANVLTF.

The chain recombines TRBV11-2 with TRBJ1-1; TRBD1 matches at 7 bases. In germline, CDR1 is SGHAT, CDR2 FQNNGV. The CDR3 sequence is 17 residues long. Trimming removed 5 bases from V and 1 base from J; junction bases left unmatched: 13. The CDR3 loop is CASSPRDRGFRNTEAFF. CDR3 bases: TGTGCCAGCAGCCCCAGGGACAGAGGGTTCAGGAACACTGAAGCTTTCTTT.

V gene TRBV7-6 combines with J gene TRBJ2-3, with D unresolved. Trimming took 5 bases from V and 3 from J, leaving 15 bases between them. The germline V gene has CDR1 SGHVS and CDR2 FNYEAQ. The CDR3 runs 15 residues. The chain's CDR3 is CASSPGSKLTDTQYF. In DNA, the CDR3 is TGTGCCAGCAGCCCGGGTTCCAAGTTGACAGATACGCAGTATTTT.